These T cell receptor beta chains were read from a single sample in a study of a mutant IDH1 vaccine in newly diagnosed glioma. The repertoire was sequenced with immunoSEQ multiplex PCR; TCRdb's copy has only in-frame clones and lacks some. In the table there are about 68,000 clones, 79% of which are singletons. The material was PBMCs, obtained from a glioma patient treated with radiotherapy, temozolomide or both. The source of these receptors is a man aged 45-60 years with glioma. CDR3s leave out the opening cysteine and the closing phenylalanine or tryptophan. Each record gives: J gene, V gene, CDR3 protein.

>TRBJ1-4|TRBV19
ASSMVPGGAVEKLF
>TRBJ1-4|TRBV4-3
ASSQWEVDGGNEKLF
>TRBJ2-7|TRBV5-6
ASSALQGFGSYEQY
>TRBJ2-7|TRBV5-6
ASSDGPRHYEQY
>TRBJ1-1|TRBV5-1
ASSWDRGRTEAF
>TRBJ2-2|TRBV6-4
ASRLEAANTGELF
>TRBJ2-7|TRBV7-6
ASSLSTSVYEQY
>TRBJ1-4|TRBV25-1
ASRGQGDEKLF
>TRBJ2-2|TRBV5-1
ASSLGTLYTGELF
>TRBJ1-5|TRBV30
AWSRGEGRPQH
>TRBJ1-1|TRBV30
AWRLLLNTEAF
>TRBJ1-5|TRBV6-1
ASSEKSKGGQPQH
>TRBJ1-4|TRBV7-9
ASSALEGVNEKLF
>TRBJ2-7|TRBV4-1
ASSQEVGISSYEQY
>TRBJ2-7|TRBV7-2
ASSPRTGTYEQY
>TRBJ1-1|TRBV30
AWSATVLNTEAF
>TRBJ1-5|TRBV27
ASSRAGGRDSNQPQH
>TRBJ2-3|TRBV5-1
ASSWGLAGVDTQY
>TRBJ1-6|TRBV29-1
SVGEGDYNSPLH
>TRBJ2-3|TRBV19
ASKARGDTQY
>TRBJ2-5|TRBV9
ASSAETGFQETQY
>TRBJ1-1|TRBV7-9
ASSFDTEAF
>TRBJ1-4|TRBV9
ASSAGSQGGYSGEKLF
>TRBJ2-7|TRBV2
ASSASSYEQY
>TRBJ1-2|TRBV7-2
ASSSGTATLYGYT
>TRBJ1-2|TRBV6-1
ASSEALRLGGDYGYT
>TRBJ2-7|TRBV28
ASESAGYEQY
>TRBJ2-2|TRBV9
ASSAQQGGTGELF
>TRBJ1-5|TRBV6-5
ASGPTGSNQPQH
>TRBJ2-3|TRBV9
ASSQTGRGGLDTQY
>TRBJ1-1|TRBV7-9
ASSTTDWNEAF
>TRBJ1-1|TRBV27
ASSLGPGTNTEAF
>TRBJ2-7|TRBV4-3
ASSQDRESEQY
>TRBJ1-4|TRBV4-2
ASSVQRREYNEKLF
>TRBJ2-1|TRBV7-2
ASSYGANEQF
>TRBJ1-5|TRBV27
ASSFRGAQPQH
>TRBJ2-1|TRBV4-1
ASSEIDLGFRNNEQF
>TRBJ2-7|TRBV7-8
ASSRTTSGGSYEQY
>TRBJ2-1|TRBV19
ASIDRSSYNEQF
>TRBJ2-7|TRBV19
ASSSLAGPYEQY
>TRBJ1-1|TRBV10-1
ASSDGSRAF
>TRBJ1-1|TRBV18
ASSLPTGGTEAF
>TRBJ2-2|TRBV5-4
ASSPGTGRTGGELF
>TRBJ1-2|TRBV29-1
SGWDSVDYGYT
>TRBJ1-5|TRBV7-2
ASSQYSNQPQH